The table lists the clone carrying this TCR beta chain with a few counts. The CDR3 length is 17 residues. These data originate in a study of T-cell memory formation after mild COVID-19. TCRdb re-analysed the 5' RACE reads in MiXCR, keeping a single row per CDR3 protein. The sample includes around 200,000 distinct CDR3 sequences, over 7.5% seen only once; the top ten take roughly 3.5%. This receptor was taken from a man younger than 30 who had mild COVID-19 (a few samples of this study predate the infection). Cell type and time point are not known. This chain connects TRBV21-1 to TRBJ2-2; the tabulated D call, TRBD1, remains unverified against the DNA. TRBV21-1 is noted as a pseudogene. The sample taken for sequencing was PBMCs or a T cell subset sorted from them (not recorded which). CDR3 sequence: CASSKGLGGRSTGELFF. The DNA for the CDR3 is TGTGCCAGCAGCAAGGGTTTGGGGGGAAGGTCCACCGGGGAGCTGTTTTTT.